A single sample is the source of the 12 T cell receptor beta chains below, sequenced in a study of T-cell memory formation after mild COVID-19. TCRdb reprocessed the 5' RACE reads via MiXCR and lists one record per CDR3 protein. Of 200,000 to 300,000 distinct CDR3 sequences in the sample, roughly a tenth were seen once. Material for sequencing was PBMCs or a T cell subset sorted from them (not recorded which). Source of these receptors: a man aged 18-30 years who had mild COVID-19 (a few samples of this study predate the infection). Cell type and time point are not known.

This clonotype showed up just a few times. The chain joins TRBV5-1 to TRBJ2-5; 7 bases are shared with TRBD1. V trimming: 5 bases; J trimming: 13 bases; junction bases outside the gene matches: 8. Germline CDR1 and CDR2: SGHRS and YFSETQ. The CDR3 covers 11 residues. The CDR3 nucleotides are TGCGCCAGCAGGTCAGACAGGGTGCCGTACTTC. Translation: CASRSDRVPYF.

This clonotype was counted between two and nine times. CDR3 bases: TGTGCCAGCAGTGAAGAGGGGGGCTACTATGGCTACACCTTC. This sequence encodes CASSEEGGYYGYTF. V is TRBV2 and J is TRBJ1-2, with D possibly matching TRBD1 (6 bases). Per the germline V gene, CDR1 is SNHLY and CDR2 is FYNNEI. The CDR3 has 14 amino acids. V lost 1 base, J lost 3 bases, and 9 bases lay in between.

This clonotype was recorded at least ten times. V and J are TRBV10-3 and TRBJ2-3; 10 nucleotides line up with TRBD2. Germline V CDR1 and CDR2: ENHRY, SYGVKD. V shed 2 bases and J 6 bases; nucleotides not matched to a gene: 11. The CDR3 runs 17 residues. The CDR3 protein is CAISEATAGGPRDTQYF. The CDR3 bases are TGTGCCATCAGTGAGGCCACAGCGGGGGGGCCTAGGGATACGCAGTATTTT.

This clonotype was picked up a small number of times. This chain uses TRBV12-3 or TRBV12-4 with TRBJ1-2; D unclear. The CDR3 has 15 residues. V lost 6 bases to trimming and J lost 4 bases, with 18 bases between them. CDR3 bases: TGTGCCAGCAGCCGGATTGGGGAGATCGGCTATGGCTACACCTTC. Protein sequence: CASSRIGEIGYGYTF.

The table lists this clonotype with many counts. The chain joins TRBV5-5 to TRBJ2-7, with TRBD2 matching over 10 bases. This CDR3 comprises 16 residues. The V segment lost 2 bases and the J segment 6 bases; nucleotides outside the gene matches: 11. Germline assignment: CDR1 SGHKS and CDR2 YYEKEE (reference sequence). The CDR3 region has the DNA TGTGCCAGCAGCTTTGGGGCGCCTAGCGGGGGAACCGAGCAGTACTTC. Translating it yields CASSFGAPSGGTEQYF.

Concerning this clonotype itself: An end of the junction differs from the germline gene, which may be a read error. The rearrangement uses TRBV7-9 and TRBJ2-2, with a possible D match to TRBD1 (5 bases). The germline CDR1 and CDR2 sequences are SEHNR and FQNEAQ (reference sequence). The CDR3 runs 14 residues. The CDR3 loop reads CAGSLGAFTGELFF. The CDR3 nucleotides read TGTGCCGGCAGCTTAGGGGCCTTCACCGGGGAGCTGTTTTTT.

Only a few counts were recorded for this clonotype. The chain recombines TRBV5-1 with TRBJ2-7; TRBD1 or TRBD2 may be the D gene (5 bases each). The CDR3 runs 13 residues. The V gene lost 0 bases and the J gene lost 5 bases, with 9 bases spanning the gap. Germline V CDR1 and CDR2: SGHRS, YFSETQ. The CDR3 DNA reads TGCGCCAGCAGCTTGGATATGGGGGACGAGCAGTACTTC. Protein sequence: CASSLDMGDEQYF.

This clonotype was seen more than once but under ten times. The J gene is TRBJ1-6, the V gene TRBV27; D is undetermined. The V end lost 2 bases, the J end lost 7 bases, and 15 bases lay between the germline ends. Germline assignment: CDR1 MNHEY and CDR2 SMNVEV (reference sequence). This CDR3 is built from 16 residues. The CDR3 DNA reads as TGTGCCAGCAGTTTAACTCCGTGGCGAGAAAATTCACCCCTCCACTTT. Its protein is CASSLTPWRENSPLHF.

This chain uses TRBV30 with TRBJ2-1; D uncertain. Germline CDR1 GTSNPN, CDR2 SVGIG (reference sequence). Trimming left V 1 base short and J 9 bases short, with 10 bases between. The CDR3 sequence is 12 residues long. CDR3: CAWSGQVTEQFF. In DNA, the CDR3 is TGTGCCTGGAGTGGGCAGGTGACTGAGCAGTTCTTC.

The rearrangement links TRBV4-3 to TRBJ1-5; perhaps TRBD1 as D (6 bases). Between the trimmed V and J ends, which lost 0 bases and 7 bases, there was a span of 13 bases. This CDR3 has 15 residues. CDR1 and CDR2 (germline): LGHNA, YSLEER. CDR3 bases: TGCGCCAGCAGCCAAGATCTCGGGGGCACCCAGCCCCAGCATTTT. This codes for CASSQDLGGTQPQHF.

CDR3 in DNA: TGTGCCAGCAGTGAGCGGGGGGCCGGGTCGGGGGAGCAGTTCTTC. Protein: CASSERGAGSGEQFF. The V call is TRBV2, the J call TRBJ2-1; 8 bases map to TRBD2. V lost 3 bases and J lost 10; bases outside the gene matches: 11. The CDR3 sequence is 15 residues long. Germline lookup yields CDR1 SNHLY and CDR2 FYNNEI.

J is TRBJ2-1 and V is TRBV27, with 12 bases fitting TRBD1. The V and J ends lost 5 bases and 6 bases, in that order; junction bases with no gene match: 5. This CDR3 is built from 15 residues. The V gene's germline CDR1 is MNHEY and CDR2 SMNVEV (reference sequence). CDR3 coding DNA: TGTGCCAGCAGTCCGGGACAGGGGGCGCCCAATGAGCAGTTCTTC. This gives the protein CASSPGQGAPNEQFF.